This TCR beta chain was observed in a study of T cells in tumors after PD-1 blockade. About the study: Treatment was either pembrolizumab 200 mg every 3 weeks or cemiplimab 350 mg every 2 weeks. A subset received ongoing vismodegib 150 mg daily alongside anti-PD-1 therapy.

The CDR3 has 15 amino acids. V lost 0 bases and J 6 bases, leaving 17 bases between the germline ends. Looked up from germline, CDR1 is GTSNPN and CDR2 is SVGIG (reference sequence). Produced via immunoSEQ multiplex PCR; TCRdb's table is partial and in-frame only. The data hold roughly 50,000 clones, with roughly 80% observed a single time. The chain couples TRBV30 to TRBJ1-2, with D unclear. The source was PBMCs, collected before anti-PD-1 treatment. This TCR was recovered from a human donor with basal cell carcinoma. CDR3 sequence reads: CAWSVGRQIGNGYTF. The CDR3 DNA follows: TGTGCCTGGAGTGTAGGTCGGCAGATCGGAAATGGCTACACCTTC.